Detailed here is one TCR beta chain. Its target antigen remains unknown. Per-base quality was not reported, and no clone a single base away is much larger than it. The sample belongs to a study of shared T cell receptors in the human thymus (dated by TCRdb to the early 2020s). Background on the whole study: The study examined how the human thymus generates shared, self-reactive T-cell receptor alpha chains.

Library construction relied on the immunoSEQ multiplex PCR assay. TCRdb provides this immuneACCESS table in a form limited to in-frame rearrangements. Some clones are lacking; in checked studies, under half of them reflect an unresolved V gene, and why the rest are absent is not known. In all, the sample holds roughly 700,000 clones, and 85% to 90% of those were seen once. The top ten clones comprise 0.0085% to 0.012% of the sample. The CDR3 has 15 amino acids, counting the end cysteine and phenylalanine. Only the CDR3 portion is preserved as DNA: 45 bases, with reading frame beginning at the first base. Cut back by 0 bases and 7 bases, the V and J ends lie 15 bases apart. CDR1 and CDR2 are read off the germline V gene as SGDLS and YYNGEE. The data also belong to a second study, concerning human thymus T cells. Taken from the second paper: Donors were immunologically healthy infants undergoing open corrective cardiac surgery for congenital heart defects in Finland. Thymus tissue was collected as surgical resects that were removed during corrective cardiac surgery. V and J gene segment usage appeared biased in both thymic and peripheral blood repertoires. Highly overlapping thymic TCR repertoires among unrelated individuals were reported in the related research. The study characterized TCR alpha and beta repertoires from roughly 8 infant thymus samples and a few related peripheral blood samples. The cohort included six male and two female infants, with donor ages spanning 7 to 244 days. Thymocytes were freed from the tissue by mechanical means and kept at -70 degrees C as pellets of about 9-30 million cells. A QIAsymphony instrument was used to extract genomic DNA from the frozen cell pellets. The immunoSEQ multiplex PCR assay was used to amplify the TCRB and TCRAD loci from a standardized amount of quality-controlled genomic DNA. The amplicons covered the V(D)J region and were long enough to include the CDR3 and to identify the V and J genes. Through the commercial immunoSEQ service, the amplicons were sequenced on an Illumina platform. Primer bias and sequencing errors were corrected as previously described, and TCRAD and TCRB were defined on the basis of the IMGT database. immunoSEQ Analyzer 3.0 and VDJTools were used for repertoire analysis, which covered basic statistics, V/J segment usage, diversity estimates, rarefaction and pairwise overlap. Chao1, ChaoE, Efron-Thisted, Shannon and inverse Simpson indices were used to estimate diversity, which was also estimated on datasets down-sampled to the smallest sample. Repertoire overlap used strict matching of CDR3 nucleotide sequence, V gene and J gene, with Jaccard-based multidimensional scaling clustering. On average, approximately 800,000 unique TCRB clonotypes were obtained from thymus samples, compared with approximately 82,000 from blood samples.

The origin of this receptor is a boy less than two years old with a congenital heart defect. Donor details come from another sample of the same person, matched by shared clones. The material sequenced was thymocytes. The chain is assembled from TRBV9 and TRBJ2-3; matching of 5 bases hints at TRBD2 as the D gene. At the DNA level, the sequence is TGTGCCAGCAGCGTAGGGCTGGATGGGAGAAATACGCAGTATTTT. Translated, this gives CASSVGLDGRNTQYF.